This T cell receptor (beta chain) stems from a study of CD8+ T cells in alopecia areata. Germline V gene data show CDR1 as SQVTM and CDR2 as ANQGSEA. CDR3 length: 16 amino acids. V was pared by 3 bases and J by 6 bases, with 11 bases of the junction left unmatched. Remarks on this clone: Its antigen is undetermined.

Study-level points and caveats: Affected scalp, especially in alopecia totalis/universalis, had a higher clonality than normal scalp did.

cDNA serving as the sequencing template came from extracted, reverse transcribed RNA. Libraries were prepared by immunoSEQ multiplex PCR; TCRdb keeps only in-frame clonotypes and omits some of them. The profile shows around 80,000 clones, roughly 47% of them singletons. The sample was NKG2D-high CD8+ T cells sorted from blood. This TCR was recovered from a human donor with alopecia areata. The chain is built from TRBV29-1 and TRBJ2-3, with TRBD2 matching over 11 bases. CDR3 sequence (DNA): TGCAGCGTTGACCAGGGAATCCTAGCGGGAGGTGATACGCAGTATTTT. Encoded protein: CSVDQGILAGGDTQYF.